This TCR beta chain was observed in a study of T cell changes during pregnancy in multiple sclerosis. Germline CDR1 reads SGHTA; CDR2 reads FQGNSA. The CDR3 sequence is 14 residues long. Trimming took 8 bases from V and 6 from J; bases not matched to a gene: 13. The data were produced by immunoSEQ multiplex PCR, yet TCRdb's version contains in-frame clones alone and is incomplete. In the table there are 40,000 to 45,000 clones, more than 90% of which are singletons. The starting material was CD4+ T cells from peripheral blood mononuclear cells, obtained in the second trimester of pregnancy. The rearrangement links TRBV7-2 to TRBJ2-7; 7 nucleotides match TRBD2. The TCR comes from a female donor in good health, enrolled as a control in a pregnancy study. This chain's CDR3 is CASLGRELLSEQYF. The CDR3, as DNA: TGTGCCAGCTTGGGGCGGGAGTTGTTAAGCGAGCAGTACTTC.